The clone carrying this T cell receptor (beta chain) occurred a few times. The data derive from a study of blood T cells in healthy people across ages. Primed by a sample-barcoded 5' primer and a J-beta primer mix, a second PCR proceeded for roughly 6 to 12 cycles. The study obtained at least 2.5 million CDR3-containing paired-end reads from every sample. TCRdb ran MiXCR on the 5' RACE reads and lists one entry per CDR3 protein. The data hold about 1,800,000 distinct CDR3 sequences, with about 28% observed a single time. The CDR3 consists of 11 residues. Germline CDR1 is SGHRS and CDR2 is YFSETQ. The V end was cut by 6 bases, the J end by 6 bases, with 8 bases between.

The sample consisted of blood. This TCR was sampled from a woman aged 25 to 39 in good health. The rearrangement joins TRBV5-1 to TRBJ2-3; D not certain. This CDR3 is CASKGSDTQYF. CDR3 nucleotides: TGCGCCAGCAAAGGGTCCGATACGCAGTATTTT.